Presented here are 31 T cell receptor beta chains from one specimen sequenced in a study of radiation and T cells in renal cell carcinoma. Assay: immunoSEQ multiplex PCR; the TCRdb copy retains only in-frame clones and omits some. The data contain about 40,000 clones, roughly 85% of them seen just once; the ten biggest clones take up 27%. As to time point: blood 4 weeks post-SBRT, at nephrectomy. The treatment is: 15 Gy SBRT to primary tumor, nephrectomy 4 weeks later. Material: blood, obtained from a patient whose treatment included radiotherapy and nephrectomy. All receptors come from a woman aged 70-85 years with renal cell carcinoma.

The CDR3 protein is CASSQGDFLDTTTDTQYF. In DNA, the CDR3 is TGTGCCAGCAGCCAAGGTGATTTTTTGGACACTACCACAGATACGCAGTATTTT. The genes are TRBV14 and TRBJ2-3; D perhaps matches TRBD1 (5 bases). Germline assignment: CDR1 SGHDN and CDR2 FVKESK. V lost 1 base and J lost 2, with 19 bases in between. This CDR3 comprises 18 residues. Full variable domain (missing parts from reference TRBV14 and TRBJ2-3): EAGVTQFPSHSVIEKGQTVTLRCDPISGHDNLYWYRRVMGKEIKFLLHFVKESKQDESGMPNNRFLAERTGGTYSTLKVQPAELEDSGVYFCASSQGDFLDTTTDTQYFGPGTRLTVL.

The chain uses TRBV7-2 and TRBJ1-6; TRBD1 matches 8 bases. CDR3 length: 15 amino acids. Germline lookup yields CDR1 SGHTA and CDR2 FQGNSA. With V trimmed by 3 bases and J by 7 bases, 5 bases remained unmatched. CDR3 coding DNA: TGTGCCAGCAGCTTCGGACAGGGTAACAATTCACCCCTCCACTTT. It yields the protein CASSFGQGNNSPLHF.

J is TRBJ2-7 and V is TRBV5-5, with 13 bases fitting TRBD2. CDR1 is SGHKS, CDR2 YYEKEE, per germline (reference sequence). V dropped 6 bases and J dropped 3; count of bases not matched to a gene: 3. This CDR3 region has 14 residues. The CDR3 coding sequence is TGTGCCAGCAAGTGGACTAGCGGGAGCTACGAGCAGTACTTC. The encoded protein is CASKWTSGSYEQYF.

CDR3 coding DNA: TGTGCCAGCAGTTTTGAAAATTCACCCCTCCACTTT. Translated: CASSFENSPLHF. The chain recombines TRBV27 with TRBJ1-6, with unresolved D. The CDR3 is 12 amino acids. V lost 3 bases, J lost 7 bases, and 4 bases lay in between. The germline V gene encodes CDR1 MNHEY and CDR2 SMNVEV (reference sequence).

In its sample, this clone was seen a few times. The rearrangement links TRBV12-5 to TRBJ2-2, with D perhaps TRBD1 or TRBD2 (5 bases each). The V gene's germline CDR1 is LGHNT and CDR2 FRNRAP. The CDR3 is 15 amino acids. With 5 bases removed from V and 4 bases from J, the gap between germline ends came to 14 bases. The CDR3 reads CASGGDGGTTGELFF. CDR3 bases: TGTGCTAGTGGTGGGGACGGCGGTACCACCGGGGAGCTGTTTTTT.

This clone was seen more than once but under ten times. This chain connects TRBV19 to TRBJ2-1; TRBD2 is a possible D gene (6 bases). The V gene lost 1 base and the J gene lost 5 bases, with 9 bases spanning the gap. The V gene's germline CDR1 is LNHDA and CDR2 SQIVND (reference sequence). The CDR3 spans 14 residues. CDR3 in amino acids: CASSIVRGNNEQFF. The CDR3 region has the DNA TGTGCCAGTAGTATAGTGCGCGGGAACAATGAGCAGTTCTTC.

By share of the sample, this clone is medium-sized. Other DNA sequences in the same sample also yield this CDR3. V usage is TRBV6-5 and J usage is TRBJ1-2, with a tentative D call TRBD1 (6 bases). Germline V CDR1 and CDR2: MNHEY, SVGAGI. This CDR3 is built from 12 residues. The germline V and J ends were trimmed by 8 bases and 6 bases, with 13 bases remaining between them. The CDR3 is CASSPQGDGYTF. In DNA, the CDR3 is TGTGCCAGCTCCCCACAGGGAGATGGCTACACCTTC.

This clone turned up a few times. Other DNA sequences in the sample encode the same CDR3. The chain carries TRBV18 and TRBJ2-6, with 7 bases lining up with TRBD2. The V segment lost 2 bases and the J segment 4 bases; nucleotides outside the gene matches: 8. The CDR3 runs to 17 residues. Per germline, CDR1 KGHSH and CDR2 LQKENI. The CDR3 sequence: CASSPAVSGMGANVLTF. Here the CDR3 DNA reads TGTGCCAGCTCACCAGCAGTCAGCGGGATGGGGGCCAACGTCCTGACTTTC.

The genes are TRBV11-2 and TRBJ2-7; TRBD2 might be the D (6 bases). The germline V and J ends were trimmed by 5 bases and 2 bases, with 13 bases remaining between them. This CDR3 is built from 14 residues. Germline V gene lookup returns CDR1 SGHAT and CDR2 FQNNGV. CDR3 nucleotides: TGTGCCAGCAGCCCCGGGGGTTCCACCTACGAGCAGTACTTC. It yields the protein CASSPGGSTYEQYF.

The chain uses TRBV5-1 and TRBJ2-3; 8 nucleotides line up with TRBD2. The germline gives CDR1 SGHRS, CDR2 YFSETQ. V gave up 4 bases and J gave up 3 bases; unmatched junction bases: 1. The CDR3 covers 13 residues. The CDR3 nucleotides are TGCGCCAGCAGCGGCGGGGGGACAGATACGCAGTATTTT. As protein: CASSGGGTDTQYF.

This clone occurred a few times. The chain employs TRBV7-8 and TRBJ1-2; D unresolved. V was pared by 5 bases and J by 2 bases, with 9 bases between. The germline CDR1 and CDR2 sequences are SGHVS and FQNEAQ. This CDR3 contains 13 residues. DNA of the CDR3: TGTGCCAGCAGCGGAGACGGGAACTATGGCTACACCTTC. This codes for CASSGDGNYGYTF.

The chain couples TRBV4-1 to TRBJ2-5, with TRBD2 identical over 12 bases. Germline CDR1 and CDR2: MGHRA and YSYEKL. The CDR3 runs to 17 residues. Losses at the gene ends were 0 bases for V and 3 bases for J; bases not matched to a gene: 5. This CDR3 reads CASSQEGTSGGKETQYF. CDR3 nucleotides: TGCGCCAGCAGCCAAGAAGGAACTAGCGGGGGGAAAGAGACCCAGTACTTC.

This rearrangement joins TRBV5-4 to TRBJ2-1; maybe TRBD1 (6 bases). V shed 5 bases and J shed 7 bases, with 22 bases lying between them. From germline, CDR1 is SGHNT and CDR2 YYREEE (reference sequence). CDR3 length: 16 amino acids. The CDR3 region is CASSPTAGGSGNEQFF. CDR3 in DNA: TGTGCCAGCAGTCCGACCGCTGGGGGCTCGGGGAATGAGCAGTTCTTC.

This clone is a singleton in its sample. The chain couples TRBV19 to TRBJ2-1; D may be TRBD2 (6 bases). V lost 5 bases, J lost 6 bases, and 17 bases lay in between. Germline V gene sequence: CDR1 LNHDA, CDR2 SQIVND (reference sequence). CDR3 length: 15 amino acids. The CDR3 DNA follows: TGTGCCAGTAGTTCCGCTAGCGCTCCTATCAATGAGCAGTTCTTC. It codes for CASSSASAPINEQFF.

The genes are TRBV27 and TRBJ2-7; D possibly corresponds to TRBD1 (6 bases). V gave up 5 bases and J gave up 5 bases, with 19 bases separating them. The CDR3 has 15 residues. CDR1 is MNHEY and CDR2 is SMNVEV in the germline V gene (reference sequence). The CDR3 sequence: CASSPDTGNDHEQYF. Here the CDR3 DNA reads TGTGCCAGCAGTCCGGATACAGGGAATGACCACGAGCAGTACTTC.

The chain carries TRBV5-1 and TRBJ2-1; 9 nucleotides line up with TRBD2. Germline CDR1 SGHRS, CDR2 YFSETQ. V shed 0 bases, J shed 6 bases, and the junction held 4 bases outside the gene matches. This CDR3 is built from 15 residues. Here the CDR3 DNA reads TGCGCCAGCAGCTTGGCGACTAGCGGAGCCAATGAGCAGTTCTTC. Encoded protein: CASSLATSGANEQFF.

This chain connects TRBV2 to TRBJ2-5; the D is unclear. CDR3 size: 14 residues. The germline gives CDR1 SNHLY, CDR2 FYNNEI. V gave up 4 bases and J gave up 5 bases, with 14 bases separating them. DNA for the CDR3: TGTGCCAGCAGTGGTGGGCCTAATGAGGAGACCCAGTACTTC. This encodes CASSGGPNEETQYF. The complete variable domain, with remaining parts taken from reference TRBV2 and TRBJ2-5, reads EPEVTQTPSHQVTQMGQEVILRCVPISNHLYFYWYRQILGQKVEFLVSFYNNEISEKSEIFDDQFSVERPDGSNFTLKIRSTKLEDSAMYFCASSGGPNEETQYFGPGTRLLVL.

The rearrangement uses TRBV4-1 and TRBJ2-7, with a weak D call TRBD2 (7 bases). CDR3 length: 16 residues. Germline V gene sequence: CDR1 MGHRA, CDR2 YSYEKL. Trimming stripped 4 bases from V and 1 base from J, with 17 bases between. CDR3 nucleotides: TGCGCCAGCAGCCTAGGAACGGGGGGCCCTTCCTACGAGCAGTACTTC. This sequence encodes CASSLGTGGPSYEQYF.

The CDR3 here is CASRMGSSYNSPLHF. In nucleotides, the CDR3 is TGTGCCAGTAGGATGGGGAGCTCCTATAATTCACCCCTCCACTTT. The rearrangement links TRBV19 to TRBJ1-6; D is uncertain. Per the germline V gene, CDR1 is LNHDA and CDR2 is SQIVND (reference sequence). The V end was cut by 6 bases, the J end by 0 bases, with 9 bases between. The CDR3 runs 15 residues.

The CDR3 nucleotides read TGTGCCAGCAGTGAAGAGGTGGGCCAAGAGACCCAGTACTTC. This gives the protein CASSEEVGQETQYF. V gene TRBV2 combines with J gene TRBJ2-5; D uncertain. Per germline, CDR1 SNHLY and CDR2 FYNNEI. Deletions cut 1 base from V and 1 base from J, with 7 bases between. There are 14 residues in the CDR3. The entire variable domain, with the rest obtained from reference TRBV2 and TRBJ2-5, is as follows: EPEVTQTPSHQVTQMGQEVILRCVPISNHLYFYWYRQILGQKVEFLVSFYNNEISEKSEIFDDQFSVERPDGSNFTLKIRSTKLEDSAMYFCASSEEVGQETQYFGPGTRLLVL.

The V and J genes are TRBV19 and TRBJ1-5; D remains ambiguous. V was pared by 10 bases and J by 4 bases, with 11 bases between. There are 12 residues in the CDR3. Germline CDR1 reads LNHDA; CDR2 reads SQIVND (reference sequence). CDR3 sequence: CATKVGNQPQHF. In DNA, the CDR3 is TGTGCCACGAAAGTCGGTAATCAGCCCCAGCATTTT.

The CDR3 here is CASSFQGRSQETQYF. In nucleotides, the CDR3 is TGTGCCAGCAGCTTCCAGGGCAGGTCCCAAGAGACCCAGTACTTC. The chain uses TRBV7-9 and TRBJ2-5, with D possibly TRBD1 on 5 matching bases. The CDR3 consists of 15 residues. Germline V gene lookup returns CDR1 SEHNR and CDR2 FQNEAQ (reference sequence). Trimming left V 3 bases short and J 1 base short, with 12 bases between.

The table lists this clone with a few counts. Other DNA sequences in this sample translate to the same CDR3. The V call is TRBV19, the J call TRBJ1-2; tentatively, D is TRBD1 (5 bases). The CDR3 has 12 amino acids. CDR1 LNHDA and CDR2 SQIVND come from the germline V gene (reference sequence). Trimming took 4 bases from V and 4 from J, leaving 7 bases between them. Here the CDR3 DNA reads TGTGCCAGTAGTACCGACAGCTATGGCTACACCTTC. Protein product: CASSTDSYGYTF. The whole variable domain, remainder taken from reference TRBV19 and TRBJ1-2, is DGGITQSPKYLFRKEGQNVTLSCEQNLNHDAMYWYRQDPGQGLRLIYYSQIVNDFQKGDIAEGYSVSREKKESFPLTVTSAQKNPTAFYLCASSTDSYGYTFGSGTRLTVV.

This CDR3 is CASSLGNVGADTEAFF. CDR3 in DNA: TGTGCCAGCAGCTTAGGCAATGTGGGCGCAGACACTGAAGCTTTCTTT. The gene calls are TRBV7-2 and TRBJ1-1; D is uncertain. The length of the CDR3 is 16 residues. The germline CDR1 and CDR2 sequences are SGHTA and FQGNSA. Trimming removed 1 base at V and 3 bases at J, with 15 bases between.

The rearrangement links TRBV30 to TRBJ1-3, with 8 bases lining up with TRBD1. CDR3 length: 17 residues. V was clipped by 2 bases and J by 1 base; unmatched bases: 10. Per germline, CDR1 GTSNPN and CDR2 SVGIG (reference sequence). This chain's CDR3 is CAWSLAGGLASGNTIYF. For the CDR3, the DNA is TGTGCCTGGAGTCTGGCAGGGGGCCTGGCTTCTGGAAACACCATATATTTT.

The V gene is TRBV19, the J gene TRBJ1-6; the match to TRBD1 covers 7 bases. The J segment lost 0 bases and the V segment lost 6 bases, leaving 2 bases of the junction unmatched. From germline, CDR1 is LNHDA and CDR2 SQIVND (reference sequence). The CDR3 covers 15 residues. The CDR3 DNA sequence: TGTGCCAGTAGCCGGGACAGCTCCTATAATTCACCCCTCCACTTT. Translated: CASSRDSSYNSPLHF.

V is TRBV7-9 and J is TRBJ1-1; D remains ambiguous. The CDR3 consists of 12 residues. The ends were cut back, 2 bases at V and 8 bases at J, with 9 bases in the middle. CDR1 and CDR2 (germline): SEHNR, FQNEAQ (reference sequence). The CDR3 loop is CASSLRDLEAFF. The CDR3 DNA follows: TGTGCCAGCAGCTTAAGAGACTTAGAAGCTTTCTTT.

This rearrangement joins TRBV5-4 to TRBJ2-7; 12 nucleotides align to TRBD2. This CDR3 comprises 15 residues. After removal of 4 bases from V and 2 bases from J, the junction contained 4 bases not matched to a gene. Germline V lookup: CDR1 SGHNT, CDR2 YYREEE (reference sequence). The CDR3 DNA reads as TGTGCCAGCAGCGCATCTAGCGGGGGGGCCTACGAGCAGTACTTC. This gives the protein CASSASSGGAYEQYF.

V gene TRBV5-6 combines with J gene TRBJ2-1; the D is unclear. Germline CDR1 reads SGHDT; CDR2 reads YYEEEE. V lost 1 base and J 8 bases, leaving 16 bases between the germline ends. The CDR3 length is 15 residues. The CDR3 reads CASSLRRVFSDEQFF. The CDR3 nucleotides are TGTGCCAGCAGCTTGAGACGAGTCTTCTCCGATGAGCAGTTCTTC.

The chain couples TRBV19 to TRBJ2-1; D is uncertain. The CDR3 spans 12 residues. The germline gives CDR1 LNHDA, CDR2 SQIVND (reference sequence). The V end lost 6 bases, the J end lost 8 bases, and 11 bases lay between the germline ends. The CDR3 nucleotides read TGTGCCAGTAGGAGGAATATGGATGAGCAGTTCTTC. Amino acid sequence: CASRRNMDEQFF.

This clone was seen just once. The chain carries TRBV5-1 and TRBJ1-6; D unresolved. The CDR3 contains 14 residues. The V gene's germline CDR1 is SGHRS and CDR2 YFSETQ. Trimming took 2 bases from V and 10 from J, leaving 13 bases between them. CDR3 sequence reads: CASSFGQKESPLHF. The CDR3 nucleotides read TGCGCCAGCAGCTTTGGTCAGAAAGAGTCACCCCTCCACTTT. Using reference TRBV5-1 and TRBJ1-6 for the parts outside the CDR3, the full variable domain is KAGVTQTPRYLIKTRGQQVTLSCSPISGHRSVSWYQQTPGQGLQFLFEYFSETQRNKGNFPGRFSGRQFSNSRSEMNVSTLELGDSALYLCASSFGQKESPLHFGNGTRLTVT.